The next 12 T cell receptor beta chains were all read from a single sample in a study of shared clonotypes between healthy human individuals (dated by TCRdb to the early 2020s). Libraries were prepared through the immunoSEQ multiplex PCR assay. TCRdb's version of the immuneACCESS table is confined to in-frame rearrangements and falls short of the full clone set. An unresolved V gene accounts for under half of the shortfall where checked; the remainder is of unknown origin. The sample table contains 2.5 million or so clones; only one count was recorded for 90% to 95% of them. Under 0.15% of the sample is held by the ten biggest clonotypes. The sequenced sample consisted of naive CD4+ T cells sorted from blood. The cell subset or site label, as the study defines it: CD45RA+ positively selected. The origin of the receptors is a young man in good health.

The J gene is TRBJ2-1, the V gene TRBV19; D ambiguous. Germline values: CDR1 LNHDA, CDR2 SQIVND (reference sequence). This CDR3 is 13 amino acids long. With 3 bases removed from V and 5 bases from J, the gap between germline ends came to 8 bases. CDR3 in DNA: TGTGCCAGTAGTATTCACGTAAACAATGAGCAGTTCTTC. This codes for CASSIHVNNEQFF.

The gene calls are TRBV7-9 and TRBJ1-1, with D unresolved. The CDR3 loop spans 14 amino acids. The germline V and J ends were trimmed by 5 bases and 0 bases, with 10 bases remaining between them. Germline lookup yields CDR1 SEHNR and CDR2 FQNEAQ (reference sequence). The CDR3 reads CASSPPVLNTEAFF. The CDR3 DNA follows: TGTGCCAGCAGCCCCCCTGTATTGAACACTGAAGCTTTCTTT.

The rearrangement joins TRBV7-6 to TRBJ2-1, with unresolved D. Germline assignment: CDR1 SGHVS and CDR2 FNYEAQ. Trimming took 1 base from V and 3 from J, leaving 10 bases between them. This CDR3 has 15 residues. The CDR3 sequence: CASSLDGWGYNEQFF. The CDR3 nucleotides are TGTGCCAGCAGCTTAGACGGTTGGGGCTACAATGAGCAGTTCTTC.

This clone appeared a single time. The J gene is TRBJ2-2, the V gene TRBV11-2, with D tentatively TRBD1 or TRBD2 (6 bases each). Germline values: CDR1 SGHAT, CDR2 FQNNGV. CDR3 length equals 14 residues. Trimming took off 4 bases at V and 5 bases at J, with 11 bases between the two ends. CDR3 in amino acids: CASSYREATGELFF. The CDR3 DNA reads TGTGCCAGCAGCTACAGGGAGGCTACCGGGGAGCTGTTTTTT.

This sequence joins TRBV30 and TRBJ2-5; a weak D match, TRBD2 (6 bases). Germline V CDR1 and CDR2: GTSNPN, SVGIG (reference sequence). The CDR3 is 15 residues long. The V and J ends lost 3 bases and 1 base respectively, with 15 bases between them. Here the CDR3 reads CAWSTGLLGQETQYF. CDR3 DNA: TGTGCCTGGAGCACGGGACTCCTAGGCCAAGAGACCCAGTACTTC.

The rearrangement links TRBV18 to TRBJ1-3, with 9 bases fitting TRBD1. The V gene end was trimmed by 6 bases and the J gene end by 4 bases; junction bases not matched to a gene: 7. CDR1 is KGHSH, CDR2 LQKENI, per germline. This CDR3 is built from 15 residues. The CDR3 coding sequence is TGTGCCAGCTCTCACGGACAGGGGATGGGAAACACCATATATTTT. As protein: CASSHGQGMGNTIYF.

The V gene is TRBV28, the J gene TRBJ2-7; D possibly uses TRBD1 or TRBD2 (5 bases each). The CDR3 totals 15 residues. V lost 1 base, J lost 4 bases, and 14 bases lay in between. The germline V gene has CDR1 MDHEN and CDR2 SYDVKM. Written as DNA, the CDR3 is TGTGCCAGCAGTTTATCCGGGGCCCTATTTTACGAGCAGTACTTC. It yields the protein CASSLSGALFYEQYF.

With respect to this clone: This sample includes further DNA sequences coding for the same CDR3. The chain employs TRBV18 and TRBJ2-3; D unclear. The CDR3 sequence is 14 residues long. V lost 0 bases and J 4 bases, leaving 8 bases between the germline ends. CDR1 and CDR2 (germline): KGHSH, LQKENI. In DNA form, the CDR3 reads TGTGCCAGCTCACCACCAGGTGTTCCAGATACGCAGTATTTT. Translated, it gives CASSPPGVPDTQYF.

V and J are TRBV19 and TRBJ1-6, with 7 bases aligning to TRBD1. Trimming removed 3 bases from V and 10 bases from J; junction bases left unmatched: 9. This CDR3 contains 15 residues. Germline assignment: CDR1 LNHDA and CDR2 SQIVND (reference sequence). The CDR3, as DNA: TGTGCCAGTAGTATCGGGACAGTAGAGTTGTCACCCCTCCACTTT. Amino acids: CASSIGTVELSPLHF.

The chain links TRBV10-3 to TRBJ2-3; 9 bases agree with TRBD2. CDR3 length: 17 residues. From germline, CDR1 is ENHRY and CDR2 SYGVKD. V lost 3 bases and J lost 1; bases outside the gene matches: 8. The CDR3 reads CAISEQAGGAGTDTQYF. The CDR3, as DNA: TGTGCCATCAGTGAACAAGCGGGAGGCGCCGGCACAGATACGCAGTATTTT.

Regarding this clone: Other DNA sequences within the sample encode an identical CDR3. The chain joins TRBV5-1 to TRBJ1-2; 9 positions agree with TRBD1. The CDR3 extends over 12 amino acids. Germline V gene sequence: CDR1 SGHRS, CDR2 YFSETQ. The V segment lost 3 bases and the J segment 6 bases; nucleotides outside the gene matches: 0. This CDR3 is CASSWDRDGYTF. The CDR3 bases are TGCGCCAGCAGCTGGGACAGGGATGGCTACACCTTC.

The chain recombines TRBV6-6 with TRBJ2-5, with TRBD1 as a possible D gene (5 bases). Looked up from germline, CDR1 is MNHNY and CDR2 is SVGAGI (reference sequence). Trimming took 5 bases from V and 3 from J, leaving 16 bases between them. This CDR3 has 15 amino acids. CDR3 sequence reads: CASSHQGHNKETQYF. CDR3 DNA: TGTGCCAGCAGTCATCAGGGTCACAATAAAGAGACCCAGTACTTC.